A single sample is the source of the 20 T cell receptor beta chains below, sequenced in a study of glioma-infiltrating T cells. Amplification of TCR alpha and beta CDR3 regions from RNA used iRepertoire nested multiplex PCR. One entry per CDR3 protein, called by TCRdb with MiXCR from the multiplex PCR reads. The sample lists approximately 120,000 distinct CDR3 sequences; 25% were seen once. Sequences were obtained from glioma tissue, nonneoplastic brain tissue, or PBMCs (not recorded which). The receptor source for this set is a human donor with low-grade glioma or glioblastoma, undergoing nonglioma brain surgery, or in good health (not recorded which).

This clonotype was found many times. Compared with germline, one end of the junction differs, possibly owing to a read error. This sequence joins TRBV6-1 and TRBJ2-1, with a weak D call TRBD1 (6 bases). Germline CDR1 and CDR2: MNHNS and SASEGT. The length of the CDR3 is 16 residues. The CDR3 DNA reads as TGTGCCAGCAGTCAAGCCGGGACATTCTCCTACAATGAGCAGTTCTTC. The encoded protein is CASSQAGTFSYNEQFF.

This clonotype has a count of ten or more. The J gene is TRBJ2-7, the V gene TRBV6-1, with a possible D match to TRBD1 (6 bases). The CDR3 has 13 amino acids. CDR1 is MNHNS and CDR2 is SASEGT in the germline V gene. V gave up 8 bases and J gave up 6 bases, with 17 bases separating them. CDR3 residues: CASASQGASEQYF. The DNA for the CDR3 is TGTGCCAGCGCTTCACAGGGAGCGAGCGAGCAGTACTTC.

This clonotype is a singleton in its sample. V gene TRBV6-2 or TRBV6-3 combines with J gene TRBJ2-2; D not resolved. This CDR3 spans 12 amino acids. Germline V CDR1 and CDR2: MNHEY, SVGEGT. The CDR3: CGRAPNTGELFF. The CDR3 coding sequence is TGTGGCAGAGCGCCGAACACCGGGGAGCTGTTTTTT.

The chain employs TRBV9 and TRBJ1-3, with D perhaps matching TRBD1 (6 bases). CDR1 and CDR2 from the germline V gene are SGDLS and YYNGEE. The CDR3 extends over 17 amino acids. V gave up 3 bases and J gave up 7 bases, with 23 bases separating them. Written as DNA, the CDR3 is TGTGCCAGCAGCGCCGTGCCTCGACTTCCGAGGGGGAACACCATATATTTT. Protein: CASSAVPRLPRGNTIYF. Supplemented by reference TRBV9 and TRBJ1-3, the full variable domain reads DSGVTQTPKHLITATGQRVTLRCSPRSGDLSVYWYQQSLDQGLQFLIQYYNGEERAKGNILERFSAQQFPDLHSELNLSSLELGDSALYFCASSAVPRLPRGNTIYFGEGSWLTVV.

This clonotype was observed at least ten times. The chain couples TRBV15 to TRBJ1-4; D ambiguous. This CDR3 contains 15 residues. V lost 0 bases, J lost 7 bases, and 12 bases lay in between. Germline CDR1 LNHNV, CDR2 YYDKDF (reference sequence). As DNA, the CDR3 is TGTGCCACCAGCAGAGAAGGGTCAACATCTGAAAAACTGTTTTTT. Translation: CATSREGSTSEKLFF.

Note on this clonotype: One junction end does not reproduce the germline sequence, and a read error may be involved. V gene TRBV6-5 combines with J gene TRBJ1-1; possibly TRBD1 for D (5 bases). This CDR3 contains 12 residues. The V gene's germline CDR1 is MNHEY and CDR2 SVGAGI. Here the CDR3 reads CASWGFNTEAFF. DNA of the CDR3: TGTGCCAGTTGGGGGTTCAACACTGAAGCTTTCTTC.

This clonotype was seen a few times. CDR3 protein: CASSLALRAGEKLFF. CDR3 in DNA: TGTGCCAGCAGCTTAGCGCTACGGGCAGGCGAAAAACTGTTTTTT. V usage is TRBV7-9 and J usage is TRBJ1-4; D ambiguous. V gave up 0 bases and J gave up 8 bases, with 13 bases separating them. Per the germline V gene, CDR1 is SEHNR and CDR2 is FQNEAQ (reference sequence). The CDR3 sequence is 15 residues long.

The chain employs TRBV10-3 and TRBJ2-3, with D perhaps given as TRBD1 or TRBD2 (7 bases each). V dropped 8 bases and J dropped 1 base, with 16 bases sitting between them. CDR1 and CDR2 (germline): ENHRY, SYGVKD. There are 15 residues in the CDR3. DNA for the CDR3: TGTGCCATCCGCCCAGGGGGGGCAGGCACAGATACGCAGTATTTT. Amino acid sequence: CAIRPGGAGTDTQYF.

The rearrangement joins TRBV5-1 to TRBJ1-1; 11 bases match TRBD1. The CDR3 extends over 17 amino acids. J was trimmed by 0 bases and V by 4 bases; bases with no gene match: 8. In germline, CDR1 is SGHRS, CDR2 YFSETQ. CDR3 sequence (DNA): TGCGCCAGCAGCCTTGGACAGGGGGCCGTAATGAACACTGAAGCTTTCTTT. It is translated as CASSLGQGAVMNTEAFF.

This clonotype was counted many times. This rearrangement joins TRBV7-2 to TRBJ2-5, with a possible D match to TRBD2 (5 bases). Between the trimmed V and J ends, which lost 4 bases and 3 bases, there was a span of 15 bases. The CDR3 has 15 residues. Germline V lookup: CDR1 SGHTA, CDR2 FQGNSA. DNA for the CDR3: TGTGCCAGCAGCTCGTGGGCTAGCCGGGAAGAGACCCAGTACTTC. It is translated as CASSSWASREETQYF.

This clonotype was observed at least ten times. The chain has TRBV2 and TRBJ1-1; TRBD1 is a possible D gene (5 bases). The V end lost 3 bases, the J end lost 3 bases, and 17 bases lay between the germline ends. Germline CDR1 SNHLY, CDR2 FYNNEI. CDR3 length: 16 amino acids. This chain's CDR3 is CASSDPQLGGDTEAFF. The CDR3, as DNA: TGTGCCAGCAGTGACCCCCAGTTGGGGGGGGACACTGAAGCTTTCTTT. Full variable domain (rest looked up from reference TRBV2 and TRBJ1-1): EPEVTQTPSHQVTQMGQEVILRCVPISNHLYFYWYRQILGQKVEFLVSFYNNEISEKSEIFDDQFSVERPDGSNFTLKIRSTKLEDSAMYFCASSDPQLGGDTEAFFGQGTRLTVV.

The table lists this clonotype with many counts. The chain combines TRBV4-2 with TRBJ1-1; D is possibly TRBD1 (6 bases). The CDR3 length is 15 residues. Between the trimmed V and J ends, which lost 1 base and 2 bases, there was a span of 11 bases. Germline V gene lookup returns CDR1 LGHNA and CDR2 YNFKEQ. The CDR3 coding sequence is TGTGCCAGCAGCCAAGGAAGACAGGACAACACTGAAGCTTTCTTT. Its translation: CASSQGRQDNTEAFF.

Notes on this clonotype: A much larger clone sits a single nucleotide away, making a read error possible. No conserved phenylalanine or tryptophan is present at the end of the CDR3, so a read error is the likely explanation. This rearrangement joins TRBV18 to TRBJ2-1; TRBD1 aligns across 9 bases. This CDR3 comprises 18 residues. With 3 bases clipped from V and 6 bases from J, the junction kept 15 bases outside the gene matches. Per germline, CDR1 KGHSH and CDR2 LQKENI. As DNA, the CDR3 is TGTGCCAGCTCACCGACTTTACAGGGGGCGGTTCCCCTCAATGAGCAGTTCTCC. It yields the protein CASSPTLQGAVPLNEQFS.

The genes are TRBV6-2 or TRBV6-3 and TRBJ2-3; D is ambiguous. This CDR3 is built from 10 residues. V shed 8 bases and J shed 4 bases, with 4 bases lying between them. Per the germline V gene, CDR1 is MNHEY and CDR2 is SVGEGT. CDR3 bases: TGTGCCAGCGGGGCAGATACGCAGTATTTT. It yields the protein CASGADTQYF.

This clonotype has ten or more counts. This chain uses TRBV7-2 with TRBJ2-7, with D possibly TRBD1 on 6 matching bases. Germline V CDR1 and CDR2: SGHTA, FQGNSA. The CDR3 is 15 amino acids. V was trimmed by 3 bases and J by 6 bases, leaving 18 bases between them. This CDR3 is CASSFSPPGVGEQYF. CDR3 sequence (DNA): TGTGCCAGCAGCTTTTCCCCGCCAGGGGTGGGCGAGCAGTACTTC.

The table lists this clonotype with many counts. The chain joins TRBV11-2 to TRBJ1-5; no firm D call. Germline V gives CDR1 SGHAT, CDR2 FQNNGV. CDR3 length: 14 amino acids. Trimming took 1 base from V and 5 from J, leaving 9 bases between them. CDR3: CASSLGIYDQPQHF. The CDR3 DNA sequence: TGTGCCAGCAGCTTAGGGATTTACGATCAGCCCCAGCATTTT. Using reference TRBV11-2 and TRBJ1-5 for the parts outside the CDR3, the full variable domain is EAGVAQSPRYKIIEKRQSVAFWCNPISGHATLYWYQQILGQGPKLLIQFQNNGVVDDSQLPKDRFSAERLKGVDSTLKIQPAKLEDSAVYLCASSLGIYDQPQHFGDGTRLSIL.

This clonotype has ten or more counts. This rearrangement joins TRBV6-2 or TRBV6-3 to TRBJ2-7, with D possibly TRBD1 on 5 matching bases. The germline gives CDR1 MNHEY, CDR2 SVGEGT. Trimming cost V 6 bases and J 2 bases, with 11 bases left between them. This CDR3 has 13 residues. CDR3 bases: TGTGCCAGCAGACAGGACACCACCTACGAGCAGTACTTC. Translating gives CASRQDTTYEQYF.

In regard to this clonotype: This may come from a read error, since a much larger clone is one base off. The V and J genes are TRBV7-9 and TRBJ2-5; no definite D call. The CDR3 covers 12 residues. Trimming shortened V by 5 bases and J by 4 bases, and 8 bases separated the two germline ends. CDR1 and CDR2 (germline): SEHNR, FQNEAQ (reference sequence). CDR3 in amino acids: CASSRWRETQYF. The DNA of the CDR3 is TGTGCCAGCAGCCGCTGGAGAGAGACCCAGTACTTC. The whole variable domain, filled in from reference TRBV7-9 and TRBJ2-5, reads DTGVSQNPRHKITKRGQNVTFRCDPISEHNRLYWYRQTLGQGPEFLTYFQNEAQLEKSRLLSDRFSAERPKGSFSTLEIQRTEQGDSAMYLCASSRWRETQYFGPGTRLLVL.

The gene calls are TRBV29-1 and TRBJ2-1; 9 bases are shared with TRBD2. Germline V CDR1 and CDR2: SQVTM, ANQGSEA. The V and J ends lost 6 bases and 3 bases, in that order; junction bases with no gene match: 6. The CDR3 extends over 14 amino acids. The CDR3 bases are TGCAGCGTCCACGGCGGGGGGGACTACAATGAGCAGTTCTTC. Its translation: CSVHGGGDYNEQFF.

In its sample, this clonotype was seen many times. CDR3 sequence reads: CASMAATTYNSPLHF. The CDR3 DNA is TGTGCCAGCATGGCCGCTACCACCTATAATTCACCCCTCCACTTT. The genes are TRBV6-1 and TRBJ1-6, with D unclear. V lost 7 bases and J lost 2, with 12 bases in between. The CDR3 covers 15 residues. CDR1 is MNHNS, CDR2 SASEGT, per germline.